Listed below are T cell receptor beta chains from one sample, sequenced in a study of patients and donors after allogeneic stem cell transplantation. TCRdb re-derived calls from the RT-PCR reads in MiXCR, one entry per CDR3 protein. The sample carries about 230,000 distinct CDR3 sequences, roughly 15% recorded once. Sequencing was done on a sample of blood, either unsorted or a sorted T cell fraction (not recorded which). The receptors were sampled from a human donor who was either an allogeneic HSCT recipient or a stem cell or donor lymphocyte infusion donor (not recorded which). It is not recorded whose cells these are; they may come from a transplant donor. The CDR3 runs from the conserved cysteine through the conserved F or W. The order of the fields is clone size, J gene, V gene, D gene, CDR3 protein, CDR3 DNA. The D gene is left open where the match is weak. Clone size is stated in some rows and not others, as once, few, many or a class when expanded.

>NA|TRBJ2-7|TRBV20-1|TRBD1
CSATGDRGYEQYF
TGCAGTGCTACCGGGGACAGGGGCTACGAGCAGTACTTC
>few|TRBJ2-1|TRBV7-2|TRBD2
CASSLFASGGYNEQFF
TGTGCCAGCAGCTTATTTGCTAGCGGGGGTTACAATGAGCAGTTCTTC
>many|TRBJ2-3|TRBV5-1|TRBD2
CASSLGLAGADTQYF
TGTGCCAGCAGCTTGGGACTAGCGGGAGCAGATACGCAGTATTTT
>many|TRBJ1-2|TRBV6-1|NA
CASSEWRVLF
TGTGCCAGCAGTGAATGGAGGGTCCTCTTC
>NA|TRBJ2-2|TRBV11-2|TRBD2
CASSSPVIAGGNTGELFF
TGTGCCAGCAGCTCCCCCGTAATAGCGGGGGGGAACACCGGGGAGCTGTTTTTT
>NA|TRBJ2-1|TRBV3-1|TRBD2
CASSWGLAGDEQFF
TGTGCCAGCAGCTGGGGACTAGCGGGCGATGAGCAGTTCTTC
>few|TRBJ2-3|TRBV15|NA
CATSRDDPRSDTQYF
TGTGCCACCAGCAGAGACGACCCGCGATCGGATACGCAGTATTTT
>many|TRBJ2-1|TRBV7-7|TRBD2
CASSSTLAGEDNEQFF
TGTGCCAGCAGCTCAACACTAGCGGGAGAGGACAATGAGCAGTTCTTC
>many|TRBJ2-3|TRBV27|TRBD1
CASSSWTGVFTDTQYF
TGTGCCAGCAGTTCATGGACAGGGGTATTCACAGATACGCAGTATTTT
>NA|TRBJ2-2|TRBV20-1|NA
CSARPPGLRSTGELFF
TGCAGTGCTAGACCGCCGGGACTTAGAAGCACCGGGGAGCTGTTTTTT
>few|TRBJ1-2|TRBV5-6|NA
CASSLYQEVGYTF
TGTGCCAGCAGCTTGTACCAGGAGGTCGGCTACACCTTC
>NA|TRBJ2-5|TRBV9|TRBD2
CASSVREAPLGTQYF
TGTGCCAGCAGCGTGCGGGAGGCCCCCTTAGGGACCCAGTACTTC
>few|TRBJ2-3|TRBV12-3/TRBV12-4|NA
CASSLSPSPPQYF
TGTGCCAGCAGTCTTTCCCCTAGTCCCCCGCAGTATTTT
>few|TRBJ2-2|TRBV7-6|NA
CASSIKNTGELFF
TGTGCCAGCAGCATAAAGAACACCGGGGAGCTGTTTTTT
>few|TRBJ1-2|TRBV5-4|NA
CASSLVLGQGDGYTF
TGTGCCAGCAGCTTGGTGTTAGGGCAGGGCGATGGCTACACCTTC
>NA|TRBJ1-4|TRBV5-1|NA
CASSLGDLNEKLFF
TGCGCCAGCAGCTTGGGGGATCTTAATGAAAAACTGTTTTTT
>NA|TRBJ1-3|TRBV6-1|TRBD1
CASRDTGGAGNTIYF
TGTGCCAGCAGGGACACAGGGGGAGCTGGAAACACCATATATTTT
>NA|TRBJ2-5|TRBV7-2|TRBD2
CASSPSGGVRETQYF
TGTGCCAGCAGCCCTAGCGGGGGGGTCCGGGAGACCCAGTACTTC
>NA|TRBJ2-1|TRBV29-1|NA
CSVEGSSYNEQFF
TGCAGCGTTGAGGGGAGCTCCTACAATGAGCAGTTCTTC
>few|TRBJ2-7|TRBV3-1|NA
CASSQEGRPYEQYF
TGTGCCAGCAGCCAAGAGGGCAGACCCTACGAGCAGTACTTC
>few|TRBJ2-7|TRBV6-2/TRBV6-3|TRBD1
CASRIGGTYEQYF
TGTGCCAGCAGGATAGGGGGCACCTACGAGCAGTACTTC
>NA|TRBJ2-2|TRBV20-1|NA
CSAKFGQGYTGELFF
TGCAGTGCTAAGTTTGGGCAGGGCTACACCGGGGAGCTGTTTTTT
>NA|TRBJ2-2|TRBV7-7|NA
CASSRQDGNTGELFF
TGTGCCAGCAGCCGACAGGACGGGAACACCGGGGAGCTGTTTTTT
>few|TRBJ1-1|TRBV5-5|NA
CASSLTEYTEAFF
TGTGCCAGCAGCTTAACAGAGTACACTGAAGCTTTCTTT
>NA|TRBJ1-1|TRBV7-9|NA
CASSLARITGAFF
TGTGCCAGCAGCTTAGCGAGGATCACCGGAGCTTTCTTT
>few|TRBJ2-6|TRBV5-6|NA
CASSLGMGSSGANVLTF
TGTGCCAGCAGCTTGGGGATGGGGAGCTCTGGGGCCAACGTCCTGACTTTC
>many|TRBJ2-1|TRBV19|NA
CASRVRALNNEQFF
TGTGCCAGTAGGGTCAGGGCGTTGAACAATGAGCAGTTCTTC
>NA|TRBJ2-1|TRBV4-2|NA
CASSQEGGGAYNEQFF
TGTGCCAGCAGCCAAGAGGGAGGGGGGGCCTACAATGAGCAGTTCTTC
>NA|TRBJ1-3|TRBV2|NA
CASSEEDAGNTIYF
TGTGCCAGCAGTGAAGAAGACGCTGGAAACACCATATATTTT
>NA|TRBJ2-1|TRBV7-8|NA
CASRARSGSDEQFF
TGTGCCAGCAGGGCAAGGTCTGGGTCCGATGAGCAGTTCTTC
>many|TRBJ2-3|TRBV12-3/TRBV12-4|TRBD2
CASTRGGGGAGTDTQYF
TGTGCCAGCACCCGTGGGGGCGGGGGGGCTGGCACAGATACGCAGTATTTT
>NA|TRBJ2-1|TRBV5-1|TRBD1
CASSRDRGGDEQFF
TGCGCCAGCAGTCGGGACAGGGGAGGGGATGAGCAGTTCTTC
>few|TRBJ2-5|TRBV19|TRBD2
CASSIYGLAGRRETQYF
TGTGCCAGTAGTATCTATGGACTAGCGGGAAGGAGGGAGACCCAGTACTTC
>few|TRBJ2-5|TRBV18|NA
CASSPPRGETQYF
TGTGCCAGCTCACCACCCCGGGGTGAGACCCAGTACTTC
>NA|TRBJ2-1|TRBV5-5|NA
CASSLNRQEFF
TGTGCCAGCAGCTTAAACCGCCAGGAGTTCTTC
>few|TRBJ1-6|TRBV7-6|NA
CASSLGGFGAVLHF
TGTGCCAGCAGCTTGGGTGGGTTCGGAGCGGTCCTCCACTTT
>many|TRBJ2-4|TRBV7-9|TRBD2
CASSHGTSEAYF
TGTGCCAGCAGCCACGGGACTAGCGAGGCGTACTTC
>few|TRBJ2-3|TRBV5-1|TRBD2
CASSPGLAGGVDTQYF
TGCGCCAGCAGCCCAGGACTAGCGGGAGGGGTTGATACGCAGTATTTT
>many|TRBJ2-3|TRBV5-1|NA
CASSDGQLTDTQYF
TGCGCCAGCAGCGACGGACAGCTCACAGATACGCAGTATTTT
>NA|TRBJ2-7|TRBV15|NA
CATSSREIGRSEQYF
TGTGCCACCAGCAGCAGGGAGATAGGGAGATCCGAGCAGTACTTC
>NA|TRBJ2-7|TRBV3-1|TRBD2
CASSPTSAYEQYF
TGTGCCAGCAGCCCGACTAGCGCCTACGAGCAGTACTTC
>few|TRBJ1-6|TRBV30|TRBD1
CAWKRTGWDNSPLHF
TGTGCCTGGAAGCGGACAGGATGGGATAATTCACCCCTCCACTTT
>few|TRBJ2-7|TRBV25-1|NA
CASSELGQTHEQYF
TGTGCCAGCAGTGAATTGGGGCAAACGCACGAGCAGTACTTC
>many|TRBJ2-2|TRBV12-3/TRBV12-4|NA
CASSATGNTGELFF
TGTGCCAGCAGTGCCACAGGGAACACCGGGGAGCTGTTTTTT
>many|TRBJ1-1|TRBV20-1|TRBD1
CSAPIPDRGHEAFF
TGCAGTGCTCCAATTCCAGACAGGGGGCATGAGGCTTTCTTT
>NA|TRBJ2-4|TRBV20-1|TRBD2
CSAWTSGPNIQYF
TGCAGTGCTTGGACTAGCGGACCAAACATTCAGTACTTC
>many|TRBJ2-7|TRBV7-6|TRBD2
CASSLRASGSYEQYF
TGTGCCAGCAGCTTAAGGGCTAGCGGTTCCTACGAGCAGTACTTC
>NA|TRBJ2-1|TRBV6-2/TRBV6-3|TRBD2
CASSSTPGLASLAPYNEQFF
TGTGCCAGCAGTTCTACCCCGGGACTAGCGAGCCTCGCCCCCTACAATGAGCAGTTCTTC
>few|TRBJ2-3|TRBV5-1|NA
CASSLARVNTDTQYF
TGCGCCAGCAGCTTGGCCAGGGTGAACACAGATACGCAGTATTTT
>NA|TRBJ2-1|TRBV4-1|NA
CASSQGEGVYVGEQFF
TGCGCCAGCAGCCAAGGAGAAGGGGTCTATGTGGGTGAGCAGTTCTTC
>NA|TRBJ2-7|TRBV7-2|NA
CASSQLYEQYF
TGTGCCAGCAGTCAACTCTACGAGCAGTACTTC
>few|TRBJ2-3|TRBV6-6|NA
CASRTGLNTQYF
TGTGCCAGCAGAACTGGACTAAATACGCAGTATTTT
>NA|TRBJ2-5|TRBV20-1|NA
CSAWDFRKRETQYF
TGCAGTGCCTGGGACTTCCGAAAGAGGGAGACCCAGTACTTC
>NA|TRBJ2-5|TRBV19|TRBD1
CASSIGVTGGGETQYF
TGTGCCAGTAGTATCGGGGTGACAGGGGGCGGGGAGACCCAGTACTTC
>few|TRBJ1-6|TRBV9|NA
CASSVAGNGNSPLHF
TGTGCCAGCAGCGTAGCTGGGAACGGTAATTCACCCCTCCACTTT
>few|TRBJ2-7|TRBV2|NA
CASSDRGIEQYF
TGTGCCAGCAGTGACAGGGGAATCGAGCAGTACTTC
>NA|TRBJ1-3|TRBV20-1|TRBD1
CSASPGTGSGNTIYF
TGCAGTGCTAGCCCCGGGACAGGCTCTGGAAACACCATATATTTT